A selection of T cell receptor beta chains follows, all from one sample in a study of T cells in Graves' hyperthyroidism and ophthalmopathy. TCRdb reprocessed the multiplex PCR reads with MiXCR, giving one entry per CDR3 protein. This repertoire shows a few hundred thousand distinct CDR3 sequences, around 46% found once; its top ten account for more than 7%. The sample comprised peripheral blood or thyroid tissue (not recorded which). These receptors were obtained from a young woman with Graves' hyperthyroidism. The CDR3 runs from the conserved cysteine through the conserved F or W. The order of the fields is D gene, J gene, clone size, V gene, CDR3 protein, CDR3 DNA. D genes are given only for firm matches. Clone size is not always given. Where it is, it says once, few, many or a class for expanded clones.

d_gene: TRBD2
j_gene: TRBJ2-6
abundance: NA
v_gene: TRBV13
CDR3aa: CASSPSGLGSPDGVYVLTF
CDR3nt: TGTGCCAGCAGCCCCTCGGGACTAGGGAGCCCTGATGGGGTCTACGTCCTGACTTTC

d_gene: NA
j_gene: TRBJ2-1
abundance: NA
v_gene: TRBV29-1
CDR3aa: CSPRDPVSDEQFF
CDR3nt: TGCAGCCCCCGTGATCCCGTAAGCGATGAGCAGTTCTTC

d_gene: NA
j_gene: TRBJ1-1
abundance: NA
v_gene: TRBV7-9
CDR3aa: CASSPHSAGLTEAFF
CDR3nt: TGTGCCAGCAGCCCCCATTCGGCTGGGTTGACTGAAGCTTTCTTT

d_gene: NA
j_gene: TRBJ2-5
abundance: NA
v_gene: TRBV4-2
CDR3aa: CASSHPQYF
CDR3nt: TGTGCCAGCAGCCATCCCCAGTACTTC

d_gene: NA
j_gene: TRBJ1-1
abundance: NA
v_gene: TRBV20-1
CDR3aa: CSAGGLLDTEAFF
CDR3nt: TGCAGTGCGGGCGGACTGCTAGACACTGAAGCTTTCTTT

d_gene: NA
j_gene: TRBJ2-5
abundance: many
v_gene: TRBV6-5
CDR3aa: CASSYSIDGETQYF
CDR3nt: TGTGCCAGCAGTTACTCGATAGATGGGGAGACCCAGTACTTC

d_gene: TRBD1
j_gene: TRBJ1-2
abundance: NA
v_gene: TRBV5-1
CDR3aa: CASSLASYETGAGYGYTF
CDR3nt: TGCGCCAGCAGCTTGGCCTCGTACGAGACAGGGGCGGGGTATGGCTACACCTTC

d_gene: NA
j_gene: TRBJ1-2
abundance: NA
v_gene: TRBV25-1
CDR3aa: CASSEVGRQNYGYTF
CDR3nt: TGTGCCAGCAGTGAAGTGGGGCGACAGAACTATGGCTACACCTTC

d_gene: TRBD1
j_gene: TRBJ1-5
abundance: NA
v_gene: TRBV19
CDR3aa: CASSTSGTGGQPQHF
CDR3nt: TGTGCCAGTAGTACCTCCGGGACAGGGGGACAGCCCCAGCATTTT

d_gene: NA
j_gene: TRBJ2-5
abundance: NA
v_gene: TRBV7-7
CDR3aa: CASSRQGGPQETQYF
CDR3nt: TGTGCCAGCAGCCGACAGGGAGGTCCGCAAGAGACCCAGTACTTC

d_gene: TRBD2
j_gene: TRBJ2-3
abundance: NA
v_gene: TRBV6-5
CDR3aa: CASSYLGTSRYTDTQYF
CDR3nt: TGTGCCAGCAGTTACCTTGGGACTAGCAGATACACAGATACGCAGTATTTT

d_gene: NA
j_gene: TRBJ1-5
abundance: NA
v_gene: TRBV2
CDR3aa: CASSVKREPTGEVNQPQHF
CDR3nt: TGTGCCAGCAGTGTCAAGCGGGAGCCCACCGGGGAGGTTAATCAGCCCCAGCATTTT

d_gene: NA
j_gene: TRBJ2-5
abundance: few
v_gene: TRBV30
CDR3aa: CAWSFPGEETQYF
CDR3nt: TGTGCCTGGAGTTTTCCGGGTGAAGAGACCCAGTACTTC

d_gene: TRBD1
j_gene: TRBJ1-5
abundance: NA
v_gene: TRBV2
CDR3aa: CASSIDRASYNEHF
CDR3nt: TGTGCCAGCAGTATAGACAGGGCTTCCTACAATGAGCATTTT

d_gene: NA
j_gene: TRBJ2-7
abundance: many
v_gene: TRBV25-1
CDR3aa: CASSAGSYEQYF
CDR3nt: TGTGCCAGTAGCGCCGGCTCCTACGAGCAGTACTTC

d_gene: TRBD2
j_gene: TRBJ2-2
abundance: many
v_gene: TRBV7-7
CDR3aa: CASSHFSGSGELFF
CDR3nt: TGTGCTAGCAGCCACTTTAGCGGGAGTGGGGAGCTGTTTTTT

d_gene: NA
j_gene: TRBJ1-2
abundance: NA
v_gene: TRBV5-1
CDR3aa: CASSPLGDALNSQYLGYTF
CDR3nt: TGCGCCAGCAGCCCCCTAGGGGACGCCCTTAATTCACAGTACCTTGGCTACACCTTC

d_gene: NA
j_gene: TRBJ2-5
abundance: many
v_gene: TRBV12-3/TRBV12-4
CDR3aa: CASSRSGETQYF
CDR3nt: TGTGCCAGCAGCCGTTCGGGGGAGACCCAGTACTTC

d_gene: TRBD2
j_gene: TRBJ2-7
abundance: NA
v_gene: TRBV7-9
CDR3aa: CASSTTSGNHHYEQYF
CDR3nt: TGTGCCAGCAGCACGACTAGCGGCAACCATCACTACGAGCAGTACTTC

d_gene: TRBD1
j_gene: TRBJ2-6
abundance: NA
v_gene: TRBV2
CDR3aa: CASRDRSSGANVLTF
CDR3nt: TGTGCCAGCCGGGACAGGAGCTCTGGGGCCAACGTCCTGACTTTC

d_gene: NA
j_gene: TRBJ1-2
abundance: NA
v_gene: TRBV19
CDR3aa: CASSIRRGAYGYTF
CDR3nt: TGTGCCAGTAGTATCCGGCGGGGGGCTTATGGCTACACCTTC

d_gene: TRBD1
j_gene: TRBJ1-4
abundance: few
v_gene: TRBV11-2
CDR3aa: CASSLASRDRGTNEKLFF
CDR3nt: TGTGCCAGCAGCTTAGCGTCCCGGGACAGGGGAACTAATGAAAAACTGTTTTTT

d_gene: TRBD1
j_gene: TRBJ1-2
abundance: many
v_gene: TRBV19
CDR3aa: CASRPTGQGRWGNGYTF
CDR3nt: TGTGCCAGCCGCCCTACGGGACAGGGCAGGTGGGGGAATGGCTACACCTTC

d_gene: TRBD1
j_gene: TRBJ2-2
abundance: few
v_gene: TRBV30
CDR3aa: CAYPDRANTGELFF
CDR3nt: TGTGCCTACCCGGACAGGGCGAACACCGGGGAGCTGTTTTTT

d_gene: NA
j_gene: TRBJ1-5
abundance: many
v_gene: TRBV12-3/TRBV12-4
CDR3aa: CASTRDTNQPQHF
CDR3nt: TGTGCCAGCACTCGGGACACCAATCAGCCCCAGCATTTT

d_gene: TRBD1
j_gene: TRBJ1-5
abundance: many
v_gene: TRBV20-1
CDR3aa: CSASRQGPNNQPQHF
CDR3nt: TGCAGTGCTAGCCGACAGGGGCCGAACAATCAGCCCCAGCATTTT

d_gene: NA
j_gene: TRBJ2-2
abundance: many
v_gene: TRBV7-2
CDR3aa: CASSIGGATGELFF
CDR3nt: TGTGCCAGCAGCATAGGAGGCGCAACCGGGGAGCTGTTTTTT

d_gene: NA
j_gene: TRBJ1-1
abundance: NA
v_gene: TRBV25-1
CDR3aa: CASSESGHQGAFF
CDR3nt: TGTGCCAGCAGTGAATCGGGACACCAAGGAGCTTTCTTT

d_gene: TRBD1
j_gene: TRBJ1-1
abundance: NA
v_gene: TRBV29-1
CDR3aa: CSVGGQVGNTEAFF
CDR3nt: TGCAGCGTAGGGGGACAGGTGGGGAACACTGAAGCTTTCTTT

d_gene: NA
j_gene: TRBJ2-7
abundance: NA
v_gene: TRBV18
CDR3aa: CASSPDVAYEQYF
CDR3nt: TGTGCCAGCTCACCAGACGTAGCCTACGAGCAGTACTTC

d_gene: TRBD2
j_gene: TRBJ2-5
abundance: NA
v_gene: TRBV7-9
CDR3aa: CASSLGTSGNALDTQYF
CDR3nt: TGTGCCAGCAGCTTAGGAACTAGCGGGAACGCCCTGGATACGCAGTACTTC

d_gene: NA
j_gene: TRBJ1-1
abundance: NA
v_gene: TRBV7-3
CDR3aa: CASSPDTGVIAEAFF
CDR3nt: TGTGCCAGCAGCCCTGACACCGGGGTTATCGCTGAAGCTTTCTTT

d_gene: NA
j_gene: TRBJ1-2
abundance: once
v_gene: TRBV25-1
CDR3aa: CACSARTGTDYGYTF
CDR3nt: NA

d_gene: TRBD2
j_gene: TRBJ2-7
abundance: NA
v_gene: TRBV7-3
CDR3aa: CASSLAGDSYNEQYF
CDR3nt: TGTGCCAGCAGCTTAGCGGGAGATTCCTACAATGAGCAGTACTTC

d_gene: NA
j_gene: TRBJ1-1
abundance: NA
v_gene: TRBV2
CDR3aa: CASSEPGAPDTEAFF
CDR3nt: TGTGCCAGCAGTGAACCAGGAGCCCCAGACACTGAAGCTTTCTTT

d_gene: NA
j_gene: TRBJ1-3
abundance: many
v_gene: TRBV29-1
CDR3aa: CSVGDQLLDTIYF
CDR3nt: TGCAGCGTAGGGGACCAGTTACTTGACACCATATATTTT

d_gene: TRBD1
j_gene: TRBJ1-1
abundance: few
v_gene: TRBV5-4
CDR3aa: CASSLIGATGSEAFF
CDR3nt: TGTGCCAGCAGCTTGATAGGGGCGACAGGGTCGGAAGCTTTCTTT

d_gene: NA
j_gene: TRBJ2-7
abundance: NA
v_gene: TRBV6-1
CDR3aa: CASSLLYIEQYF
CDR3nt: TGTGCCAGCAGTCTTCTATATATCGAGCAGTACTTC

d_gene: NA
j_gene: TRBJ1-1
abundance: many
v_gene: TRBV6-2/TRBV6-3
CDR3aa: CASTDLPRQGRAFF
CDR3nt: TGTGCCAGCACCGACTTACCCCGGCAGGGGAGAGCTTTCTTT

d_gene: TRBD2
j_gene: TRBJ2-1
abundance: NA
v_gene: TRBV11-1
CDR3aa: CASSSRQREAGNEQFF
CDR3nt: TGTGCCAGCAGCTCGCGCCAGCGGGAGGCGGGGAATGAGCAGTTCTTC

d_gene: TRBD1
j_gene: TRBJ1-4
abundance: NA
v_gene: TRBV6-5
CDR3aa: CASGRGANEKLFF
CDR3nt: TGTGCCAGCGGCAGGGGGGCGAATGAAAAACTGTTTTTT

d_gene: NA
j_gene: TRBJ2-7
abundance: NA
v_gene: TRBV5-1
CDR3aa: CASSLVPEGYEQYF
CDR3nt: TGCGCCAGCAGCTTGGTCCCTGAGGGGTACGAGCAGTACTTC

d_gene: NA
j_gene: TRBJ1-1
abundance: NA
v_gene: TRBV2
CDR3aa: CASAVVLVALF
CDR3nt: TGTGCCAGCGCGGTCGTGCTAGTCGCTCTCTTT

d_gene: NA
j_gene: TRBJ1-4
abundance: many
v_gene: TRBV4-2
CDR3aa: CASSQSESGSEKLFF
CDR3nt: TGTGCCAGCAGCCAATCCGAAAGCGGGAGTGAAAAACTGTTTTTT

d_gene: TRBD1
j_gene: TRBJ2-7
abundance: NA
v_gene: TRBV29-1
CDR3aa: CSKRDRADEQYF
CDR3nt: TGCAGCAAAAGGGACAGGGCAGACGAGCAGTACTTC

d_gene: TRBD2
j_gene: TRBJ2-1
abundance: NA
v_gene: TRBV7-9
CDR3aa: CASSSGLAWGFF
CDR3nt: TGTGCCAGCAGCTCCGGACTAGCGTGGGGGTTCTTC

d_gene: NA
j_gene: TRBJ2-7
abundance: many
v_gene: TRBV5-6
CDR3aa: CASSLDKVSSYEQYF
CDR3nt: TGTGCCAGCAGCTTGGATAAGGTTAGCTCCTACGAGCAGTACTTC

d_gene: TRBD1
j_gene: TRBJ1-1
abundance: NA
v_gene: TRBV2
CDR3aa: CASSVVGGGTANTEAFF
CDR3nt: TGTGCCAGCAGCGTTGTAGGGGGCGGGACAGCAAACACTGAAGCTTTCTTT

d_gene: NA
j_gene: TRBJ2-2
abundance: few
v_gene: TRBV19
CDR3aa: CASITGATPNTGELFF
CDR3nt: TGTGCCAGTATAACAGGAGCGACTCCGAACACCGGGGAGCTGTTTTTT

d_gene: TRBD1
j_gene: TRBJ1-2
abundance: NA
v_gene: TRBV29-1
CDR3aa: CSFRGQGYYGYTF
CDR3nt: TGCAGCTTCCGTGGACAGGGATACTATGGCTACACCTTC

d_gene: NA
j_gene: TRBJ1-3
abundance: many
v_gene: TRBV3-1
CDR3aa: CASSRLDTGNTIYF
CDR3nt: TGTGCCAGCAGCCGCTTGGACACTGGAAACACCATATATTTT

d_gene: NA
j_gene: TRBJ1-1
abundance: NA
v_gene: TRBV20-1
CDR3aa: CSAMGRQRTEAFF
CDR3nt: TGCAGTGCTATGGGGCGCCAGCGGACTGAAGCTTTCTTT

d_gene: NA
j_gene: TRBJ2-5
abundance: many
v_gene: TRBV9
CDR3aa: CASSGSGSKETQYF
CDR3nt: TGTGCCAGCAGCGGATCCGGGTCGAAAGAGACCCAGTACTTC

d_gene: NA
j_gene: TRBJ1-2
abundance: many
v_gene: TRBV5-1
CDR3aa: CASSLEEGTYGYTF
CDR3nt: TGCGCCAGCAGCTTGGAGGAGGGTACCTATGGCTACACCTTC

d_gene: NA
j_gene: TRBJ1-3
abundance: many
v_gene: TRBV20-1
CDR3aa: CSARTEGGSGNTIYF
CDR3nt: TGCAGTGCTAGAACTGAGGGGGGCTCTGGAAACACCATATATTTT

d_gene: TRBD1
j_gene: TRBJ1-6
abundance: few
v_gene: TRBV7-9
CDR3aa: CASSEGTGDSPLHF
CDR3nt: TGTGCCAGCAGTGAGGGGACAGGGGATTCACCCCTCCACTTT

d_gene: NA
j_gene: TRBJ1-1
abundance: NA
v_gene: TRBV7-9
CDR3aa: CASSLVRGASTEAFF
CDR3nt: TGTGCCAGCAGCTTAGTGCGGGGGGCTTCCACTGAAGCTTTCTTT

d_gene: NA
j_gene: TRBJ1-4
abundance: many
v_gene: TRBV7-9
CDR3aa: CASSPRDKNNEKLFF
CDR3nt: TGTGCCAGCAGCCCCCGGGACAAGAATAATGAAAAACTGTTTTTT

d_gene: NA
j_gene: TRBJ2-7
abundance: NA
v_gene: TRBV14
CDR3aa: CASSQDSGSGHEQYF
CDR3nt: TGTGCCAGCAGCCAAGATTCAGGGAGCGGCCACGAGCAGTACTTC

d_gene: TRBD1
j_gene: TRBJ1-2
abundance: NA
v_gene: TRBV19
CDR3aa: CASSRGQGTYGYTF
CDR3nt: TGTGCCAGTAGTCGGGGACAGGGCACTTATGGCTACACCTTC